This T cell receptor beta chain was obtained from a study of OX40 agonist ivuxolimab in advanced cancers. General study points: CD4+ T cells averaged fewer expanded clones than CD8+ T cells. Expansion of clones was among the lowest in partial responders at 0.1-3.0 mg/kg. It was also the case that some nonresponders had low normalized T-cell clonal expansion.

Measured with immunoSEQ multiplex PCR; TCRdb has only the in-frame clones, and not every one. The repertoire holds 35,000 to 40,000 clones, with 70% to 85% as singletons. This CDR3 is 14 amino acids long. Looked up from germline, CDR1 is SGHTA and CDR2 is FQGNSA. In the case of this clone: Its antigen is unknown.

The rearrangement uses TRBV7-2 and TRBJ2-5; D could derive from TRBD1 or TRBD2 (6 bases each). The J call may be incorrect, as the DNA end agrees better with TRBJ2-7. This TCR was sampled from an adult with an advanced solid tumor such as melanoma, head and neck, liver or kidney cancer. Material: CD4+ or CD8+ T cells sorted from blood, obtained in a trial of the OX40 agonist ivuxolimab. The chain's CDR3 is CASSLMGGPDEQYF. CDR3 nucleotides: TGTGCCAGCAGCTTAATGGGGGGCCCGGACGAGCAGTACTTC.